These 8 T cell receptor beta chains were all obtained from the same sample, sequenced in a study of blood T cell repertoires in COVID-19. The protocol was immunoSEQ multiplex PCR, while the TCRdb copy is restricted to in-frame clones and leaves out a portion. This table has 120,000 or so clones, about four fifths appearing once. Sequencing was carried out using peripheral blood. The receptors derive from a man aged 25 to 40 with COVID-19, enrolled during active disease.

This chain uses TRBV7-2 with TRBJ2-7, with TRBD1 matching 9 bases. The CDR3 contains 15 residues. The germline CDR1 and CDR2 sequences are SGHTA and FQGNSA. V was pared by 0 bases and J by 7 bases, with 7 bases of the junction left unmatched. CDR3 sequence reads: CASSLAPGQGREQYF. The CDR3 nucleotides are TGTGCCAGCAGCTTAGCACCGGGACAGGGCCGGGAGCAGTACTTC.

This clone is medium-sized in the sample. V is TRBV6-2 or TRBV6-3 and J is TRBJ2-3, with 8 bases fitting TRBD2. The junction had 4 bases not matched to a gene; V was cut back by 5 bases and J by 3 bases. The V gene's germline CDR1 is MNHEY and CDR2 SVGEGT. The CDR3 has 14 residues. The CDR3 DNA sequence: TGTGCCAGCAGTGGCGGGGGGTCGACAGATACGCAGTATTTT. As protein: CASSGGGSTDTQYF.

This clone was observed a single time. V and J are TRBV19 and TRBJ1-3; possibly TRBD1 for D (5 bases). CDR1 and CDR2 (germline): LNHDA, SQIVND (reference sequence). CDR3 length: 14 amino acids. The V end was cut by 7 bases, the J end by 4 bases, with 14 bases between. CDR3 DNA: TGTGCCAGTACCTCAGGGACTCGGGGAAACACCATATATTTT. It codes for CASTSGTRGNTIYF.

V gene TRBV6-5 combines with J gene TRBJ1-2; TRBD1 aligns across 7 bases. The length of the CDR3 is 13 residues. The germline gives CDR1 MNHEY, CDR2 SVGAGI. The V gene end was trimmed by 8 bases and the J gene end by 4 bases; junction bases not matched to a gene: 7. The CDR3 DNA is TGTGCCAGCCGGGACAGACTAATCTATGGCTACACCTTC. Translated, it gives CASRDRLIYGYTF.

The J gene is TRBJ2-7, the V gene TRBV30, with a weak D call TRBD1 (6 bases). The CDR3 is made up of 14 amino acids. Trimming cost V 0 bases and J 3 bases, with 12 bases left between them. Germline lookup yields CDR1 GTSNPN and CDR2 SVGIG (reference sequence). CDR3 in DNA: TGTGCCTGGAGTGTACCCCAGGGGTTCTACGAGCAGTACTTC. Protein sequence: CAWSVPQGFYEQYF.

The chain has TRBV15 and TRBJ2-3, with TRBD2 matching over 13 bases. With V trimmed by 2 bases and J by 3 bases, 2 bases remained unmatched. In germline, CDR1 is LNHNV, CDR2 YYDKDF (reference sequence). The length of the CDR3 is 16 residues. CDR3: CATSRRGLAGTDTQYF. The CDR3 DNA follows: TGTGCCACCAGCAGACGGGGACTAGCGGGAACAGATACGCAGTATTTT. Together with reference TRBV15 and TRBJ2-3, the CDR3 gives the full variable domain: DAMVIQNPRYQVTQFGKPVTLSCSQTLNHNVMYWYQQKSSQAPKLLFHYYDKDFNNEADTPDNFQSRRPNTSFCFLDIRSPGLGDTAMYLCATSRRGLAGTDTQYFGPGTRLTVL.

The V call is TRBV2, the J call TRBJ1-4; TRBD1 might be the D (5 bases). This CDR3 has 13 amino acids. Trimming stripped 7 bases from V and 4 bases from J, with 10 bases between. Germline CDR1 SNHLY, CDR2 FYNNEI. CDR3 nucleotides: TGTGCCAGCAAAAAGGGGAATAATGAAAAACTGTTTTTT. Translation: CASKKGNNEKLFF.

The chain combines TRBV4-3 with TRBJ2-7, with a weak D call TRBD1 (7 bases). V lost 0 bases to trimming and J lost 0 bases, with 15 bases between them. Germline V CDR1 and CDR2: LGHNA, YSLEER. The CDR3 is 17 residues long. The CDR3 sequence: CASSQERGRGFSYEQYF. CDR3 in DNA: TGCGCCAGCAGCCAAGAGCGGGGCAGGGGGTTCTCCTACGAGCAGTACTTC.